This TCR beta chain was retrieved from a study of CD8+ T cells in alopecia areata. Extraction of RNA preceded its reverse transcription into cDNA, which served as the sequencing template. TCRdb's table, derived via immunoSEQ multiplex PCR, lists solely in-frame clones and lacks some. The table has some 30,000 clones, roughly 58% seen once. The receptor was isolated from a human donor with alopecia areata. Input material: NKG2D-high CD8+ T cells sorted from blood.

DNA of the CDR3: TGTGCCAGCAGTTTCTCGGCCTTGGGTTACGAGCAGTACTTC. Amino acid sequence: CASSFSALGYEQYF. J is TRBJ2-7 and V is TRBV27, with D unresolved. CDR3 length: 14 residues. V was cut by 3 bases and J by 4 bases, with 13 bases left in between. CDR1 and CDR2 from the germline V gene are MNHEY and SMNVEV (reference sequence).